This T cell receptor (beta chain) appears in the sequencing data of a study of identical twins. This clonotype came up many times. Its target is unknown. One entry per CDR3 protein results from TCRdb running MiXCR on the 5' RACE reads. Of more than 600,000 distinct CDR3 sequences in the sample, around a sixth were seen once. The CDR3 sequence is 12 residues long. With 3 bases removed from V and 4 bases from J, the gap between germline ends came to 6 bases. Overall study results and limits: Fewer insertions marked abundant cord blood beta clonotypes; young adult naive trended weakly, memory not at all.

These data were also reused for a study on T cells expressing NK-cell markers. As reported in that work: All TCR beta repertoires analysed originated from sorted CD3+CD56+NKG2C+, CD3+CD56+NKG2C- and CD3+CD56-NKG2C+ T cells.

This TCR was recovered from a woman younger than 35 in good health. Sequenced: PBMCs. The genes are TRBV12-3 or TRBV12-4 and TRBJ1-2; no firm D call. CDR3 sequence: CASSLGSYGYTF. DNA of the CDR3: TGTGCCAGCAGTTTGGGTAGCTATGGCTACACCTTC.